At least ten counts were recorded for the clone carrying this T cell receptor beta chain. Its cognate antigen is unknown. TCRdb re-called the PCR reads through MiXCR, storing one row per CDR3 protein. Among 90,000 or so distinct CDR3 sequences listed, around a fifth were seen once. This sample was included in a study of molecular identifiers for immune sequencing clone quantification. Study-level background: Across replicate runs, RNA obtained from approximately 20,000 or 100,000 naive CD8 cells was divided into five, with four undergoing sequencing. Whole-study results and caveats: Amid more than 800,000 naive cells, spiked Jurkat TCR RNA from one cell was reportedly still detectable.

Germline trimming cut 6 bases from V and 1 base from J; bases unmatched to any gene: 7. CDR1 SNHLY and CDR2 FYNNEI come from the germline V gene. This CDR3 has 17 residues. Based on a CD8+CD4-CCR7+CD45RA+ profile, naive CD8 T cells were sorted. The sample consisted of naive CD8+ T cells from blood, with Jurkat cell RNA spiked in. Indicated subset: FACS-sorted CD8+CD4-CCR7+CD45RA+ naive T cells. This TCR derives from a human donor in good health. Some libraries in this study had Jurkat cell RNA spiked in. The chain is built from TRBV2 and TRBJ2-2; 11 bases align to TRBD2. The chain's CDR3 is CASRETSGTRNTGELFF. The CDR3 nucleotides read TGTGCCAGCAGGGAGACTAGCGGGACGCGGAACACCGGGGAGCTGTTTTTT.